A selection of T cell receptor beta chains follows, all from one sample in a study of cytomegalovirus exposure and HLA in healthy donors. Generated by immunoSEQ multiplex PCR, the TCRdb table keeps only in-frame clones and is missing some. The sample lists under 200,000 clones; about nine tenths were seen once. The material sequenced was PBMCs. The receptors shown here come from a woman aged 25 to 39 in good health and CMV-seronegative. Both conserved end residues are part of each CDR3. The D gene is left open where the match is weak. Where a row states a size, it is once, few, many or the class of an expanded clone; other rows omit it.

j_gene,abundance,v_gene,d_gene,CDR3nt,CDR3aa
TRBJ2-7,-,TRBV7-3,TRBD1,TGTGCCAGCAGCTCATACGGGACAGGGCAAGAGCAGTACTTC,CASSSYGTGQEQYF
TRBJ2-1,-,TRBV2,TRBD2,TGTGCCAGCAGTCGGACTAGCGGGAGGGTCGACTATGAAAATGAGCAGTTCTTC,CASSRTSGRVDYENEQFF
TRBJ2-7,-,TRBV28,-,TGTGCCAGCCAGGGAGGATACGAGCAGTACTTC,CASQGGYEQYF
TRBJ2-1,-,TRBV7-6,TRBD2,TGTGCCAGCAGCTTAGCTGGTGGGACTAGCGGGGAGCAGTTCTTC,CASSLAGGTSGEQFF
TRBJ2-2,-,TRBV9,TRBD1,TGTGCCAGCAGCCAAGTGACAGGGGGGAACACCGGGGAGCTGTTTTTT,CASSQVTGGNTGELFF
TRBJ1-5,-,TRBV4-1,-,TGCGCCAGCAGCCAAGTCTCGCCGGGTGGTCAGCCCCAGCATTTT,CASSQVSPGGQPQHF
TRBJ2-3,-,TRBV18,-,TGTGCCAGCTCTAGCACAGATACGCAGTATTTT,CASSSTDTQYF
TRBJ1-2,few,TRBV4-3,TRBD1,TGCGCCAGCAGCCAAGGGGAGGGGGCAAACTATGGCTACACCTTC,CASSQGEGANYGYTF
TRBJ1-1,-,TRBV9,-,TGTGCCAGCAGCGTAGATCTGAACACTGAAGCTTTCTTT,CASSVDLNTEAFF
TRBJ1-2,few,TRBV7-3,TRBD1,TGTGCCAGCAGCCGGGACAGGGACCCCTATGGCTACACCTTC,CASSRDRDPYGYTF
TRBJ2-5,-,TRBV9,TRBD1,TGTGCCAGCAGCGTAGATTCCGGGACAGCCGCTGAGACCCAGTACTTC,CASSVDSGTAAETQYF
TRBJ2-2,-,TRBV18,-,TGTGCCAGCTCACGAGCTCTCGTAAATTCCGGGGAGCTGTTTTTT,CASSRALVNSGELFF
TRBJ2-6,-,TRBV9,-,TGTGCCAGCAGCGTAGCGGATGGGACCAACGTCCTGACTTTC,CASSVADGTNVLTF
TRBJ1-4,-,TRBV21-1,-,TGTGCCAGGCTGCGATACCTTCGGGAAAAACTGTTTTTT,CARLRYLREKLFF
TRBJ2-3,-,TRBV7-9,-,TGTGCCAGCAGCCGCGGGGACACCATCACAGATACGCAGTATTTT,CASSRGDTITDTQYF
TRBJ1-4,-,TRBV5-6,-,TGTGCCAGCAGCTTGCGTTCCGGGGCTAATGAAAAACTGTTTTTT,CASSLRSGANEKLFF
TRBJ2-5,-,TRBV27,TRBD2,TGTGCCAGCAGTTCCCGGGGGACTAGCGGGAGAGGAGGGGAGACCCAGTACTTC,CASSSRGTSGRGGETQYF
TRBJ2-2,-,TRBV4-2,-,TGTGCCAGCAGCCAAGTGGGGTCCGGGGAGCTGTTTTTT,CASSQVGSGELFF
TRBJ2-1,-,TRBV28,-,TGTGCCAGCAGCGAGCCAACAGGGAGTTACGATGAGCAGTTCTTC,CASSEPTGSYDEQFF
TRBJ1-4,-,TRBV30,TRBD1,TGTGCCTGGAGTGTAACCAGCAGGGGGCAGGGAAAACTGTTTTTT,CAWSVTSRGQGKLFF
TRBJ2-7,few,TRBV29-1,-,TGCAGCGTTGGGGTCGCGGCAGCCAGCTCCTACGAGCAGTACTTC,CSVGVAAASSYEQYF
TRBJ1-4,-,TRBV5-4,-,TGTGCCAGCAGCTTTGGACAGCGAAATGAAAAACTGTTTTTT,CASSFGQRNEKLFF
TRBJ1-5,few,TRBV4-1,-,TGCGCCAGCAGCCCAGGCGCAGGGCAGCCCCAGCATTTT,CASSPGAGQPQHF
TRBJ1-1,once,TRBV2,-,TGTGCCAGCAGGTATCTTGGACGGAACACTGAAGCTTTCTTT,CASRYLGRNTEAFF
TRBJ1-2,-,TRBV5-1,TRBD1,TGCGCCAGCAGTTATTTCCCCGGGACAGGGGGTTTTGGCTACACCTTC,CASSYFPGTGGFGYTF
TRBJ1-5,few,TRBV7-2,-,TGTGCCAGCAGCTTACACGACGCCCGCACTCAGCCCCAGCATTTT,CASSLHDARTQPQHF
TRBJ1-3,-,TRBV18,-,TGTGCCAGCTCACCCCCAGACAACTCTGGAAACACCATATATTTT,CASSPPDNSGNTIYF
TRBJ2-7,-,TRBV6-5,TRBD1,TGTGCCAGCAGTCGGACAGGGCCCTACGAGCAGTACTTC,CASSRTGPYEQYF
TRBJ1-4,-,TRBV28,TRBD1,TGTGCCAGCATGTGGACAGGGGATGGGGAAAAACTGTTTTTT,CASMWTGDGEKLFF
TRBJ2-5,-,TRBV5-6,-,TGTGCCAGCAGCTTGGACCGACAGAAAGAGTACTTC,CASSLDRQKEYF
TRBJ2-2,-,TRBV28,-,TGTGCCAGCAGTTTACCCGGGACGGCGAACACCGGGGAGCTGTTTTTT,CASSLPGTANTGELFF
TRBJ1-6,-,TRBV9,-,TGTGCCAGCAGCGTAGACGGGGGGCGATATTCACCCCTCCACTTT,CASSVDGGRYSPLHF
TRBJ2-7,-,TRBV4-3,-,TGCGCCAGCAGCCAAGATCTCGGGCGGGCCTCACCTTTTCCCTACGAGCAGTACTTC,CASSQDLGRASPFPYEQYF